This T cell receptor (beta chain) was retrieved from a study of blood T cell repertoires in COVID-19. Study details: Collection of acute and convalescent COVID-19 samples took place in the United States, Italy and Spain.

The CDR3 is made up of 17 amino acids. Per germline, CDR1 MNHEY and CDR2 SVGEGT. V lost 2 bases, J lost 5 bases, and 14 bases stayed unmatched. Clones were read by immunoSEQ multiplex PCR, and TCRdb kept only the in-frame ones, dropping some. The data show around 16,000 clones, 80% to 90% seen once. This chain joins TRBV6-2 or TRBV6-3 and TRBJ2-7; 8 nucleotides agree with TRBD2. The sample consisted of peripheral blood. The TCR sequence derives from a man in his sixties or seventies in a cohort sampled during active COVID-19. The CDR3 DNA sequence: TGTGCCAGCAGTTACCAATATGCCGGGGGGGAAGGCGACGAGCAGTACTTC. Encoded protein: CASSYQYAGGEGDEQYF.